The T cell receptor beta chain described here comes from a study of human thymus T cells. A 0.5-1 mL peripheral blood aliquot was taken intraoperatively from four of eight donors. Germline V gives CDR1 SEHNR, CDR2 FQNEAQ (reference sequence). V lost 2 bases, J lost 7 bases, and 11 bases lay in between. CDR3 length equals 14 residues. This table comes from immunoSEQ multiplex PCR, and its TCRdb copy is limited to in-frame clones, with some not included. The table records 57,000 or so clones, roughly 94% of them present only once. The source is a boy under three years old with a congenital heart defect but otherwise immunologically healthy. Material for sequencing was blood. The chain combines TRBV7-9 with TRBJ1-4; D perhaps matches TRBD1 (5 bases). The CDR3 sequence is CASSLRGGGEKLFF. As DNA, the CDR3 is TGTGCCAGCAGCTTAAGGGGAGGAGGTGAAAAACTGTTTTTT.